The sample holds a few counts of the clone carrying this T cell receptor beta chain. Its cognate antigen is unknown. This record comes from a study of CD8 T cells in ankylosing spondylitis. Regarding the study as a whole: Among TCR beta sequences, a motif of roughly 8 highly homologous variants appeared characteristic of ankylosing spondylitis blood. Reactive arthritis synovial fluid and blood previously showed some of these motif variants. Relatively scarce in peripheral blood, disease-linked clones were CD8+.

Each TCR beta library was made by quantitative 5'-RACE that incorporated molecular barcodes. MiXCR, run by TCRdb on the 5' RACE reads, gives a single entry per CDR3 protein. The data show approximately 500,000 distinct CDR3 sequences, about 13% seen once. Germline V lookup: CDR1 SGHVS, CDR2 FNYEAQ. V lost 5 bases to trimming and J lost 0 bases; unmatched junction nucleotides: 5. This CDR3 has 16 amino acids. The sequenced sample consisted of blood, either unsorted or a sorted T cell fraction (not recorded which). The receptor comes from a male donor with ankylosing spondylitis. The rearrangement joins TRBV7-6 to TRBJ2-3; 10 nucleotides line up with TRBD2. The DNA of the CDR3 is TGTGCCAGCAGCCGGACTAGCGGATACAGCACAGATACGCAGTATTTT. Protein product: CASSRTSGYSTDTQYF.